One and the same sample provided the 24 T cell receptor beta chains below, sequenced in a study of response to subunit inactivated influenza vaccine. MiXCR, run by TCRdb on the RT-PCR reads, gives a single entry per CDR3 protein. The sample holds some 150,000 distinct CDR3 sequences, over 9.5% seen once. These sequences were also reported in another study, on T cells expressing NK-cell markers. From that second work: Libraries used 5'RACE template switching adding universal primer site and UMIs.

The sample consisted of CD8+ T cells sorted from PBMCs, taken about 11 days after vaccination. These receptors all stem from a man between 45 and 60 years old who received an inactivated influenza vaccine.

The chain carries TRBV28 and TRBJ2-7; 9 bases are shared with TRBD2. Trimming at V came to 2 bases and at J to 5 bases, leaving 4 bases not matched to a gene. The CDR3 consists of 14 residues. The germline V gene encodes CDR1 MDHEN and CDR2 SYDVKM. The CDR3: CASSLRLAGNEQYF. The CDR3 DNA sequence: TGTGCCAGCAGTTTACGGCTAGCGGGAAACGAGCAGTACTTC.

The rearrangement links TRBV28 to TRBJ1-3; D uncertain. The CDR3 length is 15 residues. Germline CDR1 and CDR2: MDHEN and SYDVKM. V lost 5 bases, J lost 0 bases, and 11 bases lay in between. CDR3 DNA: TGTGCCAGCAGTCCGATAGCAGTCTCTGGAAACACCATATATTTT. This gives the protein CASSPIAVSGNTIYF.

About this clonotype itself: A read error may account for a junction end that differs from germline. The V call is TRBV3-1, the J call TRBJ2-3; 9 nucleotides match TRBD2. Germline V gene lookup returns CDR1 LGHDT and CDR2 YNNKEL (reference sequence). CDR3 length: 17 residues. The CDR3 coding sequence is TGTGCCTGCAGCAACCCGTTGCGGGGGGGTGGGGCAGATACGCAGTATTTT. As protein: CACSNPLRGGGADTQYF.

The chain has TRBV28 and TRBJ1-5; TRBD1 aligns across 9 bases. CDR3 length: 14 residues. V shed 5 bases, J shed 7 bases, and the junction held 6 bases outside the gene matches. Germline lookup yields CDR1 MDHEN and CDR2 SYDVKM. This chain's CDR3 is CASSRTGEGQPQHF. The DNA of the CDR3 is TGTGCCAGCAGTAGGACAGGGGAGGGCCAGCCCCAGCATTTT.

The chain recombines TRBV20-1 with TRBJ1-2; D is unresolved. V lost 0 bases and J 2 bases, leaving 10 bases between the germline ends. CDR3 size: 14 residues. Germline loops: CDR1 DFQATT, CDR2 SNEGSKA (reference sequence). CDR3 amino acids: CSARDGQINYGYTF. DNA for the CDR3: TGCAGTGCTAGAGATGGCCAGATAAACTATGGCTACACCTTC.

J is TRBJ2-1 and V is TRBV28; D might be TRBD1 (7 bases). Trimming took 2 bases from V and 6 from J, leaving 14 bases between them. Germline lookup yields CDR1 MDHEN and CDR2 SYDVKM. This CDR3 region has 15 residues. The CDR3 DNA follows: TGTGCCAGCAGTTTACTCCAGGGGGGAGTCAATGAGCAGTTCTTC. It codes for CASSLLQGGVNEQFF.

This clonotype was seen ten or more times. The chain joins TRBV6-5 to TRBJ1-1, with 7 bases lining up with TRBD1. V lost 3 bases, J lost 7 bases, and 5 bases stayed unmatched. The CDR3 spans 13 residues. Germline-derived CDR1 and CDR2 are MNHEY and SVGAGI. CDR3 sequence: CASSYTQGNEAFF. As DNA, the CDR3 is TGTGCCAGCAGTTATACACAGGGGAATGAAGCTTTCTTT.

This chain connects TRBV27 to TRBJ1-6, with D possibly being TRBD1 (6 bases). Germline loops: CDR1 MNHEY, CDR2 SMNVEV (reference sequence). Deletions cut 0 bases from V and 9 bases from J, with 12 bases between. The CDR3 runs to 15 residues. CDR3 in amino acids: CASSLSGASGSPLHF. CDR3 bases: TGTGCCAGCAGTTTATCGGGGGCGTCTGGTTCACCCCTCCACTTT.

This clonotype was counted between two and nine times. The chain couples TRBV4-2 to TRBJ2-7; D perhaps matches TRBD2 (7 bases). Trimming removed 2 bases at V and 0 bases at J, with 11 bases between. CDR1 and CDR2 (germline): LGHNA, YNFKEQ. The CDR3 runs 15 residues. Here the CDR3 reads CASSQKGGNSYEQYF. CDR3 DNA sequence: TGTGCCAGCAGCCAAAAGGGGGGGAACTCCTACGAGCAGTACTTC.

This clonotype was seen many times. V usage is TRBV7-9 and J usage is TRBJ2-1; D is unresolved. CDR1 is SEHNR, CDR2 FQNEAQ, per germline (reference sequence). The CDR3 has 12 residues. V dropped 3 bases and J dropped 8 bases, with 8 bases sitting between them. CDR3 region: CASSFDPDEQFF. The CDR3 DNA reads TGTGCCAGCAGCTTTGACCCAGATGAGCAGTTCTTC.

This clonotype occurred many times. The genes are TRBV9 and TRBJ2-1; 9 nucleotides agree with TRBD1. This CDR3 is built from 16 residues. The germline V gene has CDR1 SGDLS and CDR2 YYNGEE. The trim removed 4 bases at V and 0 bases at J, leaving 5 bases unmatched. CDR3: CASSPQGAYSYNEQFF. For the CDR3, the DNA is TGTGCCAGCAGCCCACAGGGGGCCTACTCCTACAATGAGCAGTTCTTC.

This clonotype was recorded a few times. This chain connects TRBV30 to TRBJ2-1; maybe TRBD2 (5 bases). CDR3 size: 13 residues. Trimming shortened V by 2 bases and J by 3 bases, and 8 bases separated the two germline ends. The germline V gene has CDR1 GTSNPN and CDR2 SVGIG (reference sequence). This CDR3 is CAWSRDSYNEQFF. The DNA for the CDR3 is TGTGCCTGGAGTCGGGATAGCTACAATGAGCAGTTCTTC.

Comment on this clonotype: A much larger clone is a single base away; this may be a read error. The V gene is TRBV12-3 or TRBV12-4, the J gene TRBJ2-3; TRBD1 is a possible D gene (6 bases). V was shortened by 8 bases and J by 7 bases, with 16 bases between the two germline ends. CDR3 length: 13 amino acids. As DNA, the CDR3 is TGTGCCAGCGGGGGACATGTGATAAATACGCAGTATTTT. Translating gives CASGGHVINTQYF.

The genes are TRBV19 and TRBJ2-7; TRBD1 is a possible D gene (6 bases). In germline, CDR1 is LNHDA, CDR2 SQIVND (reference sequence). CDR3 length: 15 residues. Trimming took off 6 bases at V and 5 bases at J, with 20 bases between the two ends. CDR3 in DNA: TGTGCCAGTAGCATCTCCCAGGGGAGAGGCAACGAGCAGTACTTC. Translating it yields CASSISQGRGNEQYF.

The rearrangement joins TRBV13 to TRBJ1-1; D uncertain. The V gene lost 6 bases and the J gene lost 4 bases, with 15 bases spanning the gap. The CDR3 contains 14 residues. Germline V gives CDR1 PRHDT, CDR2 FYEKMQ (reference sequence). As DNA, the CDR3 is TGTGCCAGCAGTAACGGGCCGCGGGCCACTGAAGCTTTCTTT. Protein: CASSNGPRATEAFF.

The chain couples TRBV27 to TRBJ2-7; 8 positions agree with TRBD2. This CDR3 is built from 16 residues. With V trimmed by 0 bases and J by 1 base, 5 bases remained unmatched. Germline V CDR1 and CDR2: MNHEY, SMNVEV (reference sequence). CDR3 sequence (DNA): TGTGCCAGCAGTTTATCGGCGGGAGGACCTTCCTACGAGCAGTACTTC. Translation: CASSLSAGGPSYEQYF.

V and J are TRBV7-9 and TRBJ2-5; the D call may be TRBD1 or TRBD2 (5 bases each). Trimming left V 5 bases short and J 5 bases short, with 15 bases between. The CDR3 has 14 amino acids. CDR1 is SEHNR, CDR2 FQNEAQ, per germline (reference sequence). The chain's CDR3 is CASSLRGPGETQYF. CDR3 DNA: TGTGCCAGCAGCCTAAGGGGACCAGGGGAGACCCAGTACTTC.

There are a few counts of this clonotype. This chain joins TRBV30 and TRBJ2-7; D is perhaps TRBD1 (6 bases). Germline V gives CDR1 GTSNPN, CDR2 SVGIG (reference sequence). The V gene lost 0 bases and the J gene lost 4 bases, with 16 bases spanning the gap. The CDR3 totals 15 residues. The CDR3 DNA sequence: TGTGCCTGGAGTGTTGGTGGGGGCAGTAGTTACGAGCAGTACTTC. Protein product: CAWSVGGGSSYEQYF.

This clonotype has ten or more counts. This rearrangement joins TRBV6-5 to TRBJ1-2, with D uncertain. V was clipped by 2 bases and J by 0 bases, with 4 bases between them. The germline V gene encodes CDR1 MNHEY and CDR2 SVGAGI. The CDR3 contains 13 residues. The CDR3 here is CASSYAANYGYTF. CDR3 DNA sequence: TGTGCCAGCAGTTACGCCGCTAACTATGGCTACACCTTC.

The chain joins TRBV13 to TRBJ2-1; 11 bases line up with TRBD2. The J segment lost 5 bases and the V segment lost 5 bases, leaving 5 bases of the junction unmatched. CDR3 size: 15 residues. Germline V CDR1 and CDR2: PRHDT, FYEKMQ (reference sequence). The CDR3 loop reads CASSPTSGSNNEQFF. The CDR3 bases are TGTGCCAGCAGCCCCACTAGCGGGAGTAACAATGAGCAGTTCTTC.

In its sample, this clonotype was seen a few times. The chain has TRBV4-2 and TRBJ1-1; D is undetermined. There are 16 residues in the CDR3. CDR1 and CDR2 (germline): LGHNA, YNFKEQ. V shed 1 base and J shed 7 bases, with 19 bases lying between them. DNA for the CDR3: TGTGCCAGCAGCCAAGGGGAGGGAGCAGGCTCCATTGAAGCTTTCTTT. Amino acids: CASSQGEGAGSIEAFF.

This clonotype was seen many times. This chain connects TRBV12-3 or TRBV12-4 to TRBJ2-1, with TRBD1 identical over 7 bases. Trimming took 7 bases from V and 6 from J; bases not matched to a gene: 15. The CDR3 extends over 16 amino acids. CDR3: CASTVRLTGASNEQFF. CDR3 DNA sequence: TGTGCCAGCACCGTACGCCTAACAGGGGCAAGCAATGAGCAGTTCTTC.

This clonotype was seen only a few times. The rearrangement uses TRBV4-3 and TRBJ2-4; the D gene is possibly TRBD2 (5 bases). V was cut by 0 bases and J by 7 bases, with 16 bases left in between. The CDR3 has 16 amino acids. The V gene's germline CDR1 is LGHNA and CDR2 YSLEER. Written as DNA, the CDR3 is TGCGCCAGCAGCCAAGATAGGACGCCGGGCGGGAACATTCAGTACTTC. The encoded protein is CASSQDRTPGGNIQYF.

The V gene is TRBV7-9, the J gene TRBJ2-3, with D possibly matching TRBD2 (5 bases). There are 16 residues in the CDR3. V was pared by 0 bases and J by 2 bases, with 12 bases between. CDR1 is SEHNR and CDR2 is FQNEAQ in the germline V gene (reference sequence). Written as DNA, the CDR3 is TGTGCCAGCAGCTTAGCGCAAAGACTAACCACAGATACGCAGTATTTT. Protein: CASSLAQRLTTDTQYF. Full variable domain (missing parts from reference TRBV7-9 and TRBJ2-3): DTGVSQNPRHKITKRGQNVTFRCDPISEHNRLYWYRQTLGQGPEFLTYFQNEAQLEKSRLLSDRFSAERPKGSFSTLEIQRTEQGDSAMYLCASSLAQRLTTDTQYFGPGTRLTVL.